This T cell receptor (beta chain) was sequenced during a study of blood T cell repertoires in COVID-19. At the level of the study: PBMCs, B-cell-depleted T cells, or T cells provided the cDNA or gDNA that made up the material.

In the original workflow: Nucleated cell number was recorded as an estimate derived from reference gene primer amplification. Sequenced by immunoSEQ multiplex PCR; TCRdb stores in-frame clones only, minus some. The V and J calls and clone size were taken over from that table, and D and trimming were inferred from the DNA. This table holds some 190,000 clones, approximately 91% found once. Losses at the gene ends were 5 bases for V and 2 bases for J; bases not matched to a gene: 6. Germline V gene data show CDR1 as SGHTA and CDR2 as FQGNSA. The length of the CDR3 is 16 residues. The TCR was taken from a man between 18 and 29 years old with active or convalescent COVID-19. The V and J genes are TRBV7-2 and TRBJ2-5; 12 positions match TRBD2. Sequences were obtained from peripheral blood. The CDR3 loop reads CASSPRLAGEQETQYF. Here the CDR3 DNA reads TGTGCCAGCAGCCCGCGACTAGCGGGGGAGCAAGAGACCCAGTACTTC.